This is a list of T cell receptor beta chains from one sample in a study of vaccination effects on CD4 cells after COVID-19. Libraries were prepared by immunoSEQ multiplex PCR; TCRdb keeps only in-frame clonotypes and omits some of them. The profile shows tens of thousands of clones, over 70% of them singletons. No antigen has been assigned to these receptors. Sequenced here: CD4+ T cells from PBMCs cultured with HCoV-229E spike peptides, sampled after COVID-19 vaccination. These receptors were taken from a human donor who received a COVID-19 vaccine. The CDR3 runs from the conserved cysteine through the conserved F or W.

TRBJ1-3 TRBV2 CASSFDRGGSTIYF
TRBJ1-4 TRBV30 CAWSDGAREKLFF
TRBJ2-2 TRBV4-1 CASSQRQDGELFF
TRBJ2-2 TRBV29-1 CSADRASTGELFF
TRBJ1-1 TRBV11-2 CASSSQISAEAFF
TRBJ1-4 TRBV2 CASIKDTLFGGKLFF
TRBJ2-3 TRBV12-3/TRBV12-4 CASSPEVAQYF
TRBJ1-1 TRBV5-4 CASSLDSGLNTEAFF
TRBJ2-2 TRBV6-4 CASSGGQRDTGELFF
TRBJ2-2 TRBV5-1 CASSLAGRTGELFF
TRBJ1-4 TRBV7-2 CASSSGQATNEKLFF
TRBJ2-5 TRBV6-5 CASSREGETQYF
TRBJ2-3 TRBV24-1 CATSDLGDTQYF
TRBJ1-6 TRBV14 CASSQAQQYNSPLHF
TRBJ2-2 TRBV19 CASRPNRGDTGELFF
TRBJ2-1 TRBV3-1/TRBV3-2 CASSQELAGAYNEQFF
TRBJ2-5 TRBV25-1 CASSRLSQETQYF
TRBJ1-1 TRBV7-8 CASSLDTNTEAFF
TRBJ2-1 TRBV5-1 CASYIDRANEQFF
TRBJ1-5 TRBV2 CASSEAQRNQPQHF
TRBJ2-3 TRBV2 CASSRSRGGGQADTQYF
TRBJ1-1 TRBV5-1 CASSFGKNTEAFF
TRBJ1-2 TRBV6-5 CASSRDFNYGYTF
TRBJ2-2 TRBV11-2 CASSFSDRGLSNTGELFF
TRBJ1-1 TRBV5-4 CASSLGQGNEAFF
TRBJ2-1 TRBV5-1 CASSLVLGSDNEQFF
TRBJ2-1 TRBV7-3 CASSSYPSGRNEQFF
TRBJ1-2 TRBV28 CASSLSDGYTF
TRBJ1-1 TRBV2 CASRADQNTEAFF
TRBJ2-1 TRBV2 CASSETNPSYNEQFF